Following are 17 T cell receptor beta chains from one sample sequenced in a study of cytomegalovirus exposure and HLA in healthy donors. The PCR employed 60 Vbeta primers together with 13 Jbeta primers. TCRdb's copy holds only in-frame clones and misses some; the assay was immunoSEQ multiplex PCR. Among about 100,000 clones listed, roughly 60% were seen once. The specimen was PBMCs. These TCRs come from a human donor in good health.

This chain links TRBV2 with TRBJ2-7; the D gene is possibly TRBD2 (5 bases). This CDR3 spans 13 amino acids. V gave up 10 bases and J gave up 3 bases, with 16 bases separating them. The germline CDR1 and CDR2 sequences are SNHLY and FYNNEI. The CDR3 is CATKREYGYEQYF. Written as DNA, the CDR3 is TGTGCCACCAAAAGGGAGTACGGCTACGAGCAGTACTTC.

In the case of this clone: In the same sample, other DNA sequences code for this CDR3. The J gene is TRBJ1-5, the V gene TRBV19, with D hard to call. The CDR3 is made up of 15 amino acids. The ends were cut back, 2 bases at V and 1 base at J, with 9 bases in the middle. Germline CDR1 and CDR2: LNHDA and SQIVND (reference sequence). The chain's CDR3 is CASSISGYSNQPQHF. For the CDR3, the DNA is TGTGCCAGTAGTATATCCGGGTACAGCAATCAGCCCCAGCATTTT.

CDR3 protein: CASSLWFRDTEAFF. Written as DNA, the CDR3 is TGTGCCAGCAGTTTATGGTTCAGGGACACTGAAGCTTTCTTT. This rearrangement joins TRBV27 to TRBJ1-1, with D possibly TRBD1 on 5 matching bases. Germline CDR1 and CDR2: MNHEY and SMNVEV (reference sequence). The CDR3 length is 14 residues. V gave up 1 base and J gave up 3 bases, with 9 bases separating them.

This chain uses TRBV6-6 with TRBJ1-1; no firm D call. V was trimmed by 4 bases and J by 10 bases, leaving 16 bases between them. Germline-derived CDR1 and CDR2 are MNHNY and SVGAGI (reference sequence). The CDR3 is 13 amino acids. CDR3 residues: CASSFSTDLGAFF. The DNA for the CDR3 is TGTGCCAGCAGTTTCTCCACTGATCTTGGAGCTTTCTTT.

This rearrangement joins TRBV2 to TRBJ2-7; tentatively, D is TRBD1 (6 bases). Trimming removed 7 bases at V and 0 bases at J, with 13 bases between. The length of the CDR3 is 14 residues. Germline V gene data show CDR1 as SNHLY and CDR2 as FYNNEI. The CDR3 reads CASTRTESSYEQYF. The CDR3 DNA sequence: TGTGCCAGCACGAGGACAGAGAGCTCCTACGAGCAGTACTTC. Full variable domain (remainder filled in from reference TRBV2 and TRBJ2-7): EPEVTQTPSHQVTQMGQEVILRCVPISNHLYFYWYRQILGQKVEFLVSFYNNEISEKSEIFDDQFSVERPDGSNFTLKIRSTKLEDSAMYFCASTRTESSYEQYFGPGTRLTVT.

CDR3 sequence (DNA): TGTGCCAGTATGAGTGGGGACAGGGGCTATGGCTACACCTTC. It is translated as CASMSGDRGYGYTF. The V gene is TRBV19, the J gene TRBJ1-2, with 10 positions matching TRBD1. The CDR3 is 14 amino acids. Germline lookup yields CDR1 LNHDA and CDR2 SQIVND (reference sequence). V dropped 7 bases and J dropped 4; count of bases not matched to a gene: 6.

The chain carries TRBV28 and TRBJ2-3; D is perhaps TRBD2 (6 bases). Germline CDR1 MDHEN, CDR2 SYDVKM. V was pared by 3 bases and J by 0 bases, with 10 bases between. The CDR3 is 15 residues long. The CDR3 DNA sequence: TGTGCCAGCAGTTTCGGCGGGGCCAGCACAGATACGCAGTATTTT. As protein: CASSFGGASTDTQYF.

The chain employs TRBV27 and TRBJ1-1, with D uncertain. The CDR3 totals 13 residues. Per the germline V gene, CDR1 is MNHEY and CDR2 is SMNVEV (reference sequence). V dropped 3 bases and J dropped 4 bases, with 9 bases sitting between them. The CDR3 DNA reads TGTGCCAGCAGTTTGAGTTTGGTCACTGAAGCTTTCTTT. This gives the protein CASSLSLVTEAFF.

This chain connects TRBV19 to TRBJ2-1; 9 bases fit TRBD2. CDR1 LNHDA and CDR2 SQIVND come from the germline V gene (reference sequence). V trimming: 1 base; J trimming: 5 bases; junction bases outside the gene matches: 12. CDR3 length equals 18 residues. In nucleotides, the CDR3 is TGTGCCAGTAGTATAGGGACTAGCGTGATGGAAAGGGACAATGAGCAGTTCTTC. Translation: CASSIGTSVMERDNEQFF.

The CDR3 here is CATSTRTSGRVRTGELFF. CDR3 nucleotides: TGTGCCACCAGCACGCGGACTAGCGGGAGGGTCCGGACCGGGGAGCTGTTTTTT. V usage is TRBV15 and J usage is TRBJ2-2; the match to TRBD2 covers 15 bases. J lost 5 bases, V lost 4 bases, and 8 bases had no gene match. The CDR3 is 18 residues long. Germline CDR1 is LNHNV and CDR2 is YYDKDF (reference sequence).

The V call is TRBV11-2, the J call TRBJ1-1; D unclear. This CDR3 comprises 13 residues. V lost 0 bases and J lost 6, with 8 bases in between. Germline values: CDR1 SGHAT, CDR2 FQNNGV. DNA for the CDR3: TGTGCCAGCAGCTTAGATCGGGTAGCTGAAGCTTTCTTT. This codes for CASSLDRVAEAFF.

This chain joins TRBV15 and TRBJ1-5; 7 nucleotides line up with TRBD1. From germline, CDR1 is LNHNV and CDR2 YYDKDF (reference sequence). The trim removed 3 bases at V and 8 bases at J, leaving 10 bases unmatched. The CDR3 extends over 15 amino acids. The CDR3 protein is CATSSSRQGGEPQHF. In DNA, the CDR3 is TGTGCCACCAGCAGTAGTAGACAGGGAGGAGAGCCCCAGCATTTT.

This clone has only a few counts. The chain has TRBV18 and TRBJ2-2; TRBD1 matches at 8 bases. J lost 2 bases, V lost 6 bases, and 5 bases had no gene match. The V gene's germline CDR1 is KGHSH and CDR2 LQKENI. The CDR3 is 15 residues long. The CDR3 nucleotides are TGTGCCAGCTCCCGGACAGGGACAAACACCGGGGAGCTGTTTTTT. It encodes CASSRTGTNTGELFF.

J is TRBJ2-3 and V is TRBV5-1, with a possible D match to TRBD2 (6 bases). The germline V gene encodes CDR1 SGHRS and CDR2 YFSETQ. The length of the CDR3 is 16 residues. V was trimmed by 4 bases and J by 0 bases, leaving 15 bases between them. The CDR3 DNA reads as TGCGCCAGCAGCCAGGGTAGCGGAGCTAGCACAGATACGCAGTATTTT. Encoded protein: CASSQGSGASTDTQYF.

The sample holds one count of this clone. The chain employs TRBV11-2 and TRBJ2-7; TRBD2 matches 8 bases. This CDR3 comprises 15 residues. Losses at the gene ends were 4 bases for V and 4 bases for J; bases not matched to a gene: 9. CDR1 is SGHAT, CDR2 FQNNGV, per germline. The CDR3 here is CASSSGLAEPYEQYF. For the CDR3, the DNA is TGTGCCAGCAGCTCTGGACTAGCAGAGCCATACGAGCAGTACTTC.

This clone was counted only a few times. This chain joins TRBV28 and TRBJ2-7; 7 bases are shared with TRBD2. J was trimmed by 3 bases and V by 3 bases; bases with no gene match: 8. The CDR3 has 15 amino acids. Germline V gene lookup returns CDR1 MDHEN and CDR2 SYDVKM. The CDR3 loop reads CASSFFGGVDYEQYF. The CDR3 nucleotides read TGTGCCAGCAGTTTCTTTGGGGGGGTTGACTACGAGCAGTACTTC.

A few counts support this clone. The rearrangement joins TRBV4-1 to TRBJ2-5; 11 positions agree with TRBD2. V lost 2 bases and J lost 5; bases outside the gene matches: 19. The length of the CDR3 is 20 residues. Germline lookup yields CDR1 MGHRA and CDR2 YSYEKL. As DNA, the CDR3 is TGCGCCAGCAGCCAATCTCAACGGCGTCGGGCTAGCGGGAGGATGGAGACCCAGTACTTC. It yields the protein CASSQSQRRRASGRMETQYF.